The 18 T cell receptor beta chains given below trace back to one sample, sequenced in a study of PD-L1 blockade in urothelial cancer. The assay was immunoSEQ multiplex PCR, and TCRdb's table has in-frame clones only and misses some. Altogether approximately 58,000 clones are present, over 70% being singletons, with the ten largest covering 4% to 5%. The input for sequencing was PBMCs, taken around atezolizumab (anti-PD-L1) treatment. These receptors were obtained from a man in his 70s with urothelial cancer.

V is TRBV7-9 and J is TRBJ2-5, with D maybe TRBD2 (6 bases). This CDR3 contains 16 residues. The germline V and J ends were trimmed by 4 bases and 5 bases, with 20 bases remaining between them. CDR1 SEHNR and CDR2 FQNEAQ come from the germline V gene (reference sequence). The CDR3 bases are TGTGCCAGCAGCTCCGGCTTCGGAGGGGTCGGCGAGACCCAGTACTTC. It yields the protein CASSSGFGGVGETQYF.

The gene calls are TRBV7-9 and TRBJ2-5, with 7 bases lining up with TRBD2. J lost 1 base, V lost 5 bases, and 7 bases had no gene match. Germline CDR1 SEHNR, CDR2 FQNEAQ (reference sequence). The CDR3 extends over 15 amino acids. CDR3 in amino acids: CASSPASGGQETQYF. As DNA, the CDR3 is TGTGCCAGCAGCCCCGCTTCGGGGGGCCAAGAGACCCAGTACTTC.

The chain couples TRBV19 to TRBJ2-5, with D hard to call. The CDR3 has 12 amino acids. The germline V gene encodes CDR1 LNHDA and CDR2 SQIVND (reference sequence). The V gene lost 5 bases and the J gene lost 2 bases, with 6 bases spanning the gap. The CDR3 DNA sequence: TGTGCCAGTAGTGAACAGCAAGAGACCCAGTACTTC. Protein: CASSEQQETQYF. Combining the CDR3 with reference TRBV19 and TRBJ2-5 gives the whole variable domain DGGITQSPKYLFRKEGQNVTLSCEQNLNHDAMYWYRQDPGQGLRLIYYSQIVNDFQKGDIAEGYSVSREKKESFPLTVTSAQKNPTAFYLCASSEQQETQYFGPGTRLLVL.

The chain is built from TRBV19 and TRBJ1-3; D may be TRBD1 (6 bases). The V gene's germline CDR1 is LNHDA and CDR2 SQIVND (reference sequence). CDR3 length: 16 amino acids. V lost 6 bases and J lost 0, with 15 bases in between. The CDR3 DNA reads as TGTGCCAGTAGCTCGATACAGGGTGACTCTGGAAACACCATATATTTT. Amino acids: CASSSIQGDSGNTIYF. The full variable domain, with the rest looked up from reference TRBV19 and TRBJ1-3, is DGGITQSPKYLFRKEGQNVTLSCEQNLNHDAMYWYRQDPGQGLRLIYYSQIVNDFQKGDIAEGYSVSREKKESFPLTVTSAQKNPTAFYLCASSSIQGDSGNTIYFGEGSWLTVV.

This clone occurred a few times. CDR3 residues: CASGPTSGYTGELFF. The CDR3 DNA follows: TGTGCCAGCGGCCCGACTAGCGGGTACACCGGGGAGCTGTTTTTT. This rearrangement joins TRBV5-5 to TRBJ2-2; 10 bases align to TRBD2. The CDR3 is 15 amino acids. Looked up from germline, CDR1 is SGHKS and CDR2 is YYEKEE (reference sequence). V was clipped by 7 bases and J by 3 bases; unmatched bases: 6.

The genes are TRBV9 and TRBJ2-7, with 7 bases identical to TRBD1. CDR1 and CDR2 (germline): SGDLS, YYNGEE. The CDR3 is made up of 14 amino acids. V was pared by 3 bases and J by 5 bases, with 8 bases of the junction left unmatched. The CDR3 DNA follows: TGTGCCAGCAGCGCCAATAGACAGGGAAACGAGCAGTACTTC. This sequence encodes CASSANRQGNEQYF.

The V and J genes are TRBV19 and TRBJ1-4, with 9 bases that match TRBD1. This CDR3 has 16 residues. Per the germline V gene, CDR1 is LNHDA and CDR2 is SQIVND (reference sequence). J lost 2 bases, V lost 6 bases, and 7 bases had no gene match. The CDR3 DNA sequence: TGTGCCAGTAGAAGACAGGGGGGGTTGACTAATGAAAAACTGTTTTTT. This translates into CASRRQGGLTNEKLFF.

The CDR3 DNA follows: TGCGCCAGCAGCTTGGCCCGGGAGGATGAGCAGTTCTTC. It translates to CASSLAREDEQFF. The chain is built from TRBV5-1 and TRBJ2-1; 7 bases agree with TRBD2. This CDR3 is built from 13 residues. V gave up 0 bases and J gave up 8 bases; unmatched junction bases: 2. The germline V gene encodes CDR1 SGHRS and CDR2 YFSETQ. Full variable domain (remainder filled in from reference TRBV5-1 and TRBJ2-1): KAGVTQTPRYLIKTRGQQVTLSCSPISGHRSVSWYQQTPGQGLQFLFEYFSETQRNKGNFPGRFSGRQFSNSRSEMNVSTLELGDSALYLCASSLAREDEQFFGPGTRLTVL.

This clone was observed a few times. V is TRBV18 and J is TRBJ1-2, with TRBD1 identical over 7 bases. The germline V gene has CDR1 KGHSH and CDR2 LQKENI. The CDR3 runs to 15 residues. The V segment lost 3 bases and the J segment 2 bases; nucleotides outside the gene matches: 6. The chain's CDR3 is CASSPLGTANYGYTF. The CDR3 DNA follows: TGTGCCAGCTCACCCCTCGGGACAGCCAACTATGGCTACACCTTC.

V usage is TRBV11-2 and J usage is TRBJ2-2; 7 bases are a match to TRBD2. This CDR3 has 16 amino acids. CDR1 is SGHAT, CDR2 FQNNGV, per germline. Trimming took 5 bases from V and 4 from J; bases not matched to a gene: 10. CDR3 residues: CASSPQRLAGTGELFF. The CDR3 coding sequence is TGTGCCAGCAGCCCCCAGAGACTAGCAGGCACCGGGGAGCTGTTTTTT.

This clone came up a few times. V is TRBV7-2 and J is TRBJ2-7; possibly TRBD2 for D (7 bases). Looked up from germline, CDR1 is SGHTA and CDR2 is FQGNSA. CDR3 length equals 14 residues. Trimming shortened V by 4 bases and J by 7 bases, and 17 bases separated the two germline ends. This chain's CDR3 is CASSWGRGRREQYF. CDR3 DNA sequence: TGTGCCAGCAGCTGGGGGCGGGGGCGCAGGGAGCAGTACTTC.

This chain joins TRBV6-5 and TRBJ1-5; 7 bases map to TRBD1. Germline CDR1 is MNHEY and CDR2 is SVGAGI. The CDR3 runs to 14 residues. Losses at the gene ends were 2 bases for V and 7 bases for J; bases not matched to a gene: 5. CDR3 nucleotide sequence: TGTGCCAGCAGTTACAGGGGGCAGGGACAGCCCCAGCATTTT. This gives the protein CASSYRGQGQPQHF.

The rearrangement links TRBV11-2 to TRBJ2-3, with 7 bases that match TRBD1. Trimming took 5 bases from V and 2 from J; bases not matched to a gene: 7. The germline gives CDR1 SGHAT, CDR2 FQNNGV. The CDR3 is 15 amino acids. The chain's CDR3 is CASSPRTGLTDTQYF. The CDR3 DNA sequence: TGTGCCAGCAGCCCGCGGACAGGCCTCACAGATACGCAGTATTTT.

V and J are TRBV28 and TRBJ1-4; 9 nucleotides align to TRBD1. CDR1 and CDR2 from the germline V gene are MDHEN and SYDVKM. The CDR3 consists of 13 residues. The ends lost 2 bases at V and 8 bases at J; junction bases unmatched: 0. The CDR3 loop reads CASSLTGGEKLFF. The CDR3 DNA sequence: TGTGCCAGCAGTTTAACAGGGGGCGAAAAACTGTTTTTT.

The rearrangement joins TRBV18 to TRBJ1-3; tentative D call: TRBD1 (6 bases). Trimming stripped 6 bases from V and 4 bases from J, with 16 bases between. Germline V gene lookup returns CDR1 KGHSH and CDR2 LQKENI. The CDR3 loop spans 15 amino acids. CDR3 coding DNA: TGTGCCAGCTCCCCCGGGCCAGGGGACGGAAACACCATATATTTT. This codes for CASSPGPGDGNTIYF.

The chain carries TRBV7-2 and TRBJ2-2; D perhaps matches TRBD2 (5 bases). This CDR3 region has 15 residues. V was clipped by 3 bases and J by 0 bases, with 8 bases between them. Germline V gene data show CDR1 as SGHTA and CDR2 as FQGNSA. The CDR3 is CASSLLAANTGELFF. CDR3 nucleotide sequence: TGTGCCAGCAGCTTGCTAGCTGCGAACACCGGGGAGCTGTTTTTT.

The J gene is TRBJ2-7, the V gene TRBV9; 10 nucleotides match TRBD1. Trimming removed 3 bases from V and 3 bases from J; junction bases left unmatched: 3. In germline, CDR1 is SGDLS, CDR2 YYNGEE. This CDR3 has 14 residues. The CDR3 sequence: CASSARDRGYEQYF. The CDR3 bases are TGTGCCAGCAGCGCCCGGGACAGGGGCTACGAGCAGTACTTC.

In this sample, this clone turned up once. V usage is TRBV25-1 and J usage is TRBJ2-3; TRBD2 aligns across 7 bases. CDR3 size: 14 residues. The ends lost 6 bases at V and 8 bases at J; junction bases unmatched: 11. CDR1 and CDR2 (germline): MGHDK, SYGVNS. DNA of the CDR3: TGTGCCAGCAGGGGTAATAGCGGGCTGGGTACGCAGTATTTT. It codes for CASRGNSGLGTQYF.